A selection of T cell receptor beta chains follows, all from one sample in a study of cytomegalovirus exposure and HLA in healthy donors. Measured with immunoSEQ multiplex PCR; TCRdb has only the in-frame clones, and not every one. The data contain about 160,000 clones, about four fifths of them singletons. Input material: PBMCs. The receptors were sampled from a man aged 25 to 40 in good health and CMV-seronegative. Each CDR3 is given with its conserved first and last residue. The order of the fields is J gene, V gene, CDR3 protein.

TRBJ1-2 TRBV27 CASRGAGGLNYGYTF
TRBJ1-1 TRBV18 CASSPSSRNTEAFF
TRBJ2-3 TRBV7-3 CASSSGLRTDTQYF
TRBJ2-1 TRBV6-5 CASSRAGPHEQFF
TRBJ2-2 TRBV5-4 CASSLAGLAAGELFF
TRBJ2-2 TRBV5-1 CASSLKGAVGELFF
TRBJ2-2 TRBV11-2 CASSSLQGANTGELFF
TRBJ2-2 TRBV4-1 CASTTTLEGWAGELFF
TRBJ2-7 TRBV28 CASSYFKQDHEQYF
TRBJ2-2 TRBV11-2 CASTLRVLGARTGELFF
TRBJ2-7 TRBV5-1 CASSPGTGVSYEQYF
TRBJ2-1 TRBV7-9 CASSILGLAKGIGQFF
TRBJ2-1 TRBV27 CASNIPLGGRRSYNEQFF
TRBJ1-1 TRBV5-6 CASSRDRANTEAFF
TRBJ1-2 TRBV27 CASSQLGHIANYGYTF
TRBJ1-1 TRBV2 CASSQTAAFF
TRBJ2-1 TRBV9 CASSVVRDGDRAKYGNPANEQFF
TRBJ1-1 TRBV18 CASSRGAGAGGTEAFF
TRBJ2-1 TRBV11-1 CASTLLAGDGEQFF
TRBJ1-2 TRBV9 CASSVGQRANYGYTF
TRBJ1-1 TRBV28 CASSFPTSGSGLNTEAFF
TRBJ1-2 TRBV13 CASSPTGDHYGYTF
TRBJ1-2 TRBV5-1 CASSLAQGDGYTF
TRBJ2-3 TRBV11-2 CVSSLGQPWADTQYF
TRBJ1-4 TRBV7-9 CASSRTGTGDEKLFF
TRBJ1-4 TRBV9 CASSLGQGNEKLFF
TRBJ1-6 TRBV27 CASSFMGGNSPLHF
TRBJ2-1 TRBV6-1 CASTRDRPYNEQFF
TRBJ2-3 TRBV4-2 CASSQRGDSTDTQYF
TRBJ2-7 TRBV19 CASSPGHSSYEQYF
TRBJ2-4 TRBV30 CAWSVRVQVQYF
TRBJ2-3 TRBV5-5 CASSLLTSGGLDTQYF
TRBJ2-3 TRBV19 CASSFGLAGPVGNTQYF
TRBJ1-2 TRBV7-9 CSSSSFGTGDSGYTF
TRBJ2-7 TRBV7-2 CASNFALLGAFSYEQYF
TRBJ1-2 TRBV7-9 CASSLSEFYGYTF
TRBJ2-7 TRBV11-3 CASSFGTGTYEQYF
TRBJ2-1 TRBV6-1 CASRTGGLYNEQFF
TRBJ2-2 TRBV10-3 CAISELWTSGTSPSTGELFF
TRBJ2-7 TRBV5-1 CASSPGRDRSYEQYF
TRBJ1-1 TRBV18 CASSPKAGGNTEAFF
TRBJ1-6 TRBV15 CATSRETGWDSPLHF